The following is a TCR beta chain sequence with its context. What it binds is unknown. This entry is derived from a study of PD-1 blockade in classical Hodgkin lymphoma. Study findings and constraints: Relapsed/refractory patients reportedly had the lowest baseline TCR diversity, below newly diagnosed patients, who were below healthy donors. The authors have not defined what causes the repertoire differences, possibly disease activity or prior therapy.

Germline assignment: CDR1 MNHEY and CDR2 SMNVEV (reference sequence). The CDR3 spans 15 residues. The V end lost 6 bases, the J end lost 1 base, and 16 bases lay between the germline ends. Profiled with immunoSEQ multiplex PCR; TCRdb holds only in-frame clones, not every one. The sample consists of around 7,000 clones, around 78% of them appearing once. Time point meaning: newly diagnosed, previously untreated cHL patient sample. The specimen sequenced was peripheral blood mononuclear cells (PBMCs). The genes are TRBV27 and TRBJ2-7, with a weak D call TRBD1 (6 bases). The origin of this receptor is a human donor with classical Hodgkin lymphoma. This CDR3 reads CASSRLRQESYEQYF. The CDR3 region has the DNA TGTGCCAGCAGCCGACTCCGACAGGAGTCCTACGAGCAGTACTTC.